The entry below gives a single T cell receptor (beta chain) sequence along with its context. Its specificity is not known. The data were obtained in a study of T cells in lung cancer brain metastases. Findings and limits, study-wide: Brain metastasis T cell infiltration was not adjusted for preoperative corticosteroid effects.

In germline, CDR1 is SEHNR, CDR2 FQNEAQ (reference sequence). The CDR3 has 11 amino acids. Trimming stripped 3 bases from V and 8 bases from J, with 5 bases between. Using immunoSEQ multiplex PCR, the repertoire was profiled, and TCRdb retains in-frame clones only, with some absent. Of approximately 4,800 clones in the sample, 87% were seen once. This rearrangement joins TRBV7-9 to TRBJ2-1, with D unclear. The receptor was isolated from a woman aged 45-65 years with non-small cell lung cancer. The source material was tumor tissue from the primary lung tumor. Written as DNA, the CDR3 is TGTGCCAGCAGCTTGAAGTATGAGCAGTTCTTC. Translating gives CASSLKYEQFF. Based on the CDR3 plus reference TRBV7-9 and TRBJ2-1, the full variable domain is DTGVSQNPRHKITKRGQNVTFRCDPISEHNRLYWYRQTLGQGPEFLTYFQNEAQLEKSRLLSDRFSAERPKGSFSTLEIQRTEQGDSAMYLCASSLKYEQFFGPGTRLTVL.